Below are 9 T cell receptor beta chains sequenced from a single sample in a study of blood T cell repertoires in COVID-19. Here immunoSEQ multiplex PCR was the method, and the copy in TCRdb shows in-frame clones only, minus some. The table has under 200,000 clones, around 85% seen once. Specimen: peripheral blood. The receptor set was obtained from a man between 60 and 70 years old with acute or convalescent COVID-19.

This clone has only a few counts. The chain couples TRBV5-1 to TRBJ2-2, with 8 bases fitting TRBD2. Germline values: CDR1 SGHRS, CDR2 YFSETQ. The J segment lost 4 bases and the V segment lost 2 bases, leaving 4 bases of the junction unmatched. This CDR3 contains 15 residues. Here the CDR3 DNA reads TGCGCCAGCAGCTTCGGGAGGGAAGGCACCGGGGAGCTGTTTTTT. Residues: CASSFGREGTGELFF.

The chain carries TRBV27 and TRBJ1-1; D is perhaps TRBD1 (6 bases). Germline loops: CDR1 MNHEY, CDR2 SMNVEV (reference sequence). Trimming pared 3 bases from V and 5 bases from J, leaving 13 bases between. CDR3 length equals 14 residues. This chain's CDR3 is CASSFSRGDTEAFF. CDR3 in DNA: TGTGCCAGCAGTTTTTCCAGGGGAGATACTGAAGCTTTCTTT.

The J gene is TRBJ2-1, the V gene TRBV30, with a weak D call TRBD2 (6 bases). Germline-derived CDR1 and CDR2 are GTSNPN and SVGIG (reference sequence). The V end lost 3 bases, the J end lost 2 bases, and 11 bases lay between the germline ends. This CDR3 is built from 14 residues. The CDR3 bases are TGTGCCTGGAGGCAAGGGACTCCCTACAATGAGCAGTTCTTC. Protein product: CAWRQGTPYNEQFF.

V gene TRBV6-5 combines with J gene TRBJ1-3; weak D call: TRBD1 (5 bases). The CDR3 totals 14 residues. Germline CDR1 reads MNHEY; CDR2 reads SVGAGI. V lost 6 bases and J 0 bases, leaving 9 bases between the germline ends. CDR3 DNA: TGTGCCAGCAGGGACACTAACTCTGGAAACACCATATATTTT. Protein: CASRDTNSGNTIYF.

This clone appeared a single time. The J gene is TRBJ2-3, the V gene TRBV11-3, with 13 bases matching TRBD2. Trimming at V came to 5 bases and at J to 4 bases, leaving 6 bases not matched to a gene. The CDR3 runs to 16 residues. Germline CDR1 and CDR2: SGHNT and YENEEA. CDR3 in DNA: TGTGCCAGCAGCAACGGACTAGCGGGAGATGCAGATACGCAGTATTTT. Protein sequence: CASSNGLAGDADTQYF.

V and J are TRBV5-4 and TRBJ2-1, with a possible D match to TRBD1 (6 bases). With 0 bases removed from V and 0 bases from J, the gap between germline ends came to 10 bases. From germline, CDR1 is SGHNT and CDR2 YYREEE (reference sequence). The CDR3 extends over 16 amino acids. The CDR3 sequence is CASSLGGDNSYNEQFF. In DNA, the CDR3 is TGTGCCAGCAGCTTGGGAGGGGACAACTCCTACAATGAGCAGTTCTTC.

The J gene is TRBJ1-6, the V gene TRBV11-2, with a weak D call TRBD1 (5 bases). From germline, CDR1 is SGHAT and CDR2 FQNNGV. With 3 bases removed from V and 1 base from J, the gap between germline ends came to 16 bases. This CDR3 has 18 residues. CDR3 residues: CASSFPLGGRSYNSPLHF. In nucleotides, the CDR3 is TGTGCCAGCAGCTTCCCCTTGGGGGGGAGGTCCTATAATTCACCCCTCCACTTT.

This clone was counted between two and nine times. The genes are TRBV5-1 and TRBJ2-2; D unresolved. The V end lost 0 bases, the J end lost 2 bases, and 11 bases lay between the germline ends. The germline CDR1 and CDR2 sequences are SGHRS and YFSETQ. The CDR3 loop spans 16 amino acids. CDR3 sequence: CASSLGPVSNTGELFF. CDR3 in DNA: TGCGCCAGCAGCTTGGGTCCGGTGAGCAACACCGGGGAGCTGTTTTTT.

This chain uses TRBV4-1 with TRBJ1-3; D gene ambiguous. The germline V and J ends were trimmed by 3 bases and 0 bases, with 12 bases remaining between them. The V gene's germline CDR1 is MGHRA and CDR2 YSYEKL. The CDR3 contains 16 residues. The CDR3 DNA sequence: TGCGCCAGCAGCCAGCAGAGGTTTCTCTCTGGAAACACCATATATTTT. Translation gives CASSQQRFLSGNTIYF.